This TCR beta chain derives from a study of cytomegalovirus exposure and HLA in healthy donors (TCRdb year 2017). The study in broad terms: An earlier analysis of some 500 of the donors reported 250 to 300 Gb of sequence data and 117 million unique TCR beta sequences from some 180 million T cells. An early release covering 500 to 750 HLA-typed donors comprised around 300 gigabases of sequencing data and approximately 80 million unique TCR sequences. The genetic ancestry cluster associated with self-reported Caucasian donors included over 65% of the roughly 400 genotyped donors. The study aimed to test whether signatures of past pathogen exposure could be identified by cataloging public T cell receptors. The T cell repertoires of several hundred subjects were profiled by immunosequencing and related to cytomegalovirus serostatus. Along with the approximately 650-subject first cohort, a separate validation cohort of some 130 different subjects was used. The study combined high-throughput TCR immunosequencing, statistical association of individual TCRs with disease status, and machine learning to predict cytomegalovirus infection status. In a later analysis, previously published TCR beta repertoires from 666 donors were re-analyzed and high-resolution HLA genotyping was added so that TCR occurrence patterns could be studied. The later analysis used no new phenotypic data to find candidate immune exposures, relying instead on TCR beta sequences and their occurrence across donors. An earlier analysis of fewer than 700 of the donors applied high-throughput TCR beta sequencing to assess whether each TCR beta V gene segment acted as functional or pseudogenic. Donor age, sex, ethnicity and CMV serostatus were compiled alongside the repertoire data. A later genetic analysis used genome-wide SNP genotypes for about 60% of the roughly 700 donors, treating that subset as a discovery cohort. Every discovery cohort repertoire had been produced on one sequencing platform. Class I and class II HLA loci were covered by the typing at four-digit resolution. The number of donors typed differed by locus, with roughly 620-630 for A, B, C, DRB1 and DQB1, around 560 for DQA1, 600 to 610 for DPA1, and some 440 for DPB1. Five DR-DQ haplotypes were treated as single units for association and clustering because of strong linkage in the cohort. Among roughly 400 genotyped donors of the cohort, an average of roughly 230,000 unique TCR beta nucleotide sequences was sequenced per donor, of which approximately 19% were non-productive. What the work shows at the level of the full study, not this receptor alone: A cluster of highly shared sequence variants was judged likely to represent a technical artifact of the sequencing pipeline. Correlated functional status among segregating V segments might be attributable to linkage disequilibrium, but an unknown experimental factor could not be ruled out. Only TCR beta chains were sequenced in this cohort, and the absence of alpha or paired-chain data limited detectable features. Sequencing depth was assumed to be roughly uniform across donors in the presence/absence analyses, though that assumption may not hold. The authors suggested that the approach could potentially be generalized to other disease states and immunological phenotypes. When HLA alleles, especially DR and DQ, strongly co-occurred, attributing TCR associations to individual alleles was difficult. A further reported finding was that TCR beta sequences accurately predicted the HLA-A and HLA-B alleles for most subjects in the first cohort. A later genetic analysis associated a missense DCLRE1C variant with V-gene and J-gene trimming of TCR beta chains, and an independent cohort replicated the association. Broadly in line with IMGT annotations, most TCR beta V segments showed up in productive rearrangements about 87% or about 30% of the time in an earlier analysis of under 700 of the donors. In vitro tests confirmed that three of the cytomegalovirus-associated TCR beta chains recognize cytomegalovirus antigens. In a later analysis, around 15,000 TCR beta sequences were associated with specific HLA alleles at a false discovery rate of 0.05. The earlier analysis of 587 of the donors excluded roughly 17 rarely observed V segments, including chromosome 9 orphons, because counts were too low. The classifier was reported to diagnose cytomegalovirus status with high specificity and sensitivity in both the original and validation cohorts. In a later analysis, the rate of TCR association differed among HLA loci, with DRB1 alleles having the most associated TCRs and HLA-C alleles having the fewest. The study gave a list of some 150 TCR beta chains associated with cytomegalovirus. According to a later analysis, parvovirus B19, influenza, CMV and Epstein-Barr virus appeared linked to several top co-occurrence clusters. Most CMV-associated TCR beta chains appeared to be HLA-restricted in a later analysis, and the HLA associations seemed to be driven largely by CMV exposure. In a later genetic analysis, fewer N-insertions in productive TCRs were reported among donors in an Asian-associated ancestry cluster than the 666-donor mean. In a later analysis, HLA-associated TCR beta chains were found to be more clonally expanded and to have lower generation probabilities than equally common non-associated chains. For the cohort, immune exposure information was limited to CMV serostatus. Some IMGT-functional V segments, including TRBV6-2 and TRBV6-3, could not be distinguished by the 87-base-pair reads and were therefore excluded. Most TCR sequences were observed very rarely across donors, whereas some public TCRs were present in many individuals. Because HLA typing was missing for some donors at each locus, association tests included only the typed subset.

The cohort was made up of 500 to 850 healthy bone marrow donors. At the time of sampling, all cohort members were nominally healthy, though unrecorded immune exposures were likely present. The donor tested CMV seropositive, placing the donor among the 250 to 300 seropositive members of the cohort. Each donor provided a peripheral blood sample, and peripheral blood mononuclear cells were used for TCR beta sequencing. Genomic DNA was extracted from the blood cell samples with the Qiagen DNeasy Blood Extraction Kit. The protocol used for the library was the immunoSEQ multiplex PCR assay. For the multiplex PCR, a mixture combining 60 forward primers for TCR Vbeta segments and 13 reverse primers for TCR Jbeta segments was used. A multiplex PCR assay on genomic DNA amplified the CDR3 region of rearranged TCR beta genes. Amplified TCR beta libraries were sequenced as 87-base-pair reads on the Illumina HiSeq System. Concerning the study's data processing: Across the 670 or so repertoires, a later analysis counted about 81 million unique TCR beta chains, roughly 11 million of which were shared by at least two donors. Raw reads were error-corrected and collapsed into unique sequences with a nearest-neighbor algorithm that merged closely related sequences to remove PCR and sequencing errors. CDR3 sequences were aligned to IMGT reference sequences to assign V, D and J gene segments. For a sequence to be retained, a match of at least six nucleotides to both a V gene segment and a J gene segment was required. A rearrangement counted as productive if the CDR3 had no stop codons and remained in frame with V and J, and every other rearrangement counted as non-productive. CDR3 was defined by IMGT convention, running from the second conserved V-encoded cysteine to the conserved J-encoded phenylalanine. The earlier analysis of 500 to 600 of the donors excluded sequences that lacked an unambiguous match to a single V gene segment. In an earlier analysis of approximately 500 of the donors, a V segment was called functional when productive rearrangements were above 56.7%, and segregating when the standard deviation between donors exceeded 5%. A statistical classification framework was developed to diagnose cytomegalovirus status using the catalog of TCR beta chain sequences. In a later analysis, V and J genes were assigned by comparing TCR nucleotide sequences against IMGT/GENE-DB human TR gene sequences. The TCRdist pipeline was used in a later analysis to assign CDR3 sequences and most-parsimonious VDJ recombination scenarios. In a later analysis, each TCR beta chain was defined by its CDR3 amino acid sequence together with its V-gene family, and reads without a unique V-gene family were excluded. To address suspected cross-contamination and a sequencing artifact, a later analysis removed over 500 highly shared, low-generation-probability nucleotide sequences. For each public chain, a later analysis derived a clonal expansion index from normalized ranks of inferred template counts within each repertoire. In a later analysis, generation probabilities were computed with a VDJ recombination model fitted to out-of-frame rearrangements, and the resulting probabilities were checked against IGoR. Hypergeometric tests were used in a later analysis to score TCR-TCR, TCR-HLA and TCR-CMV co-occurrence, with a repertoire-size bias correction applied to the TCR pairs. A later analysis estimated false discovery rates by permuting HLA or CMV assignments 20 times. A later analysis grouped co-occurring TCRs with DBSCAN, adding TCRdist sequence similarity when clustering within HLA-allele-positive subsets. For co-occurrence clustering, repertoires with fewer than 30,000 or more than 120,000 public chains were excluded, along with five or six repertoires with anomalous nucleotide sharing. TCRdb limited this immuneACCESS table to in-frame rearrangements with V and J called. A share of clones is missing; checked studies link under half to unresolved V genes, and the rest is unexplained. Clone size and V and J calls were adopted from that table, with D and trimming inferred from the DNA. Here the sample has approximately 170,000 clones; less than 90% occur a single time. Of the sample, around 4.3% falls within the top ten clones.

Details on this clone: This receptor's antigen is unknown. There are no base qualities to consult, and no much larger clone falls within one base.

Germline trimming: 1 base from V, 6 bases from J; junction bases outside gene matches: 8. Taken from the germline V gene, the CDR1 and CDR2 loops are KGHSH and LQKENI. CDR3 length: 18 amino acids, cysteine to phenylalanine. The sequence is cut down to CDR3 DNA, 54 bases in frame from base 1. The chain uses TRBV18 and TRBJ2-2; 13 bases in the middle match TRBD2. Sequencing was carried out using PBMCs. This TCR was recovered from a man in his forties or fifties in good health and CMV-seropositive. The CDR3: CASSPQLAGGPSAGELFF. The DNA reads TGTGCCAGCTCACCACAACTAGCGGGAGGGCCCTCGGCCGGGGAGCTGTTTTTT.